A single sample gave rise to the 20 T cell receptor beta chains below, sequenced in a study of blood T cell repertoires in COVID-19. Some clones are missing from TCRdb's copy, which holds only in-frame ones; the method was immunoSEQ multiplex PCR. The sample includes roughly 150,000 clones, roughly 85% of them seen just once. The sequenced sample consisted of peripheral blood. These receptors all stem from a woman of 80 years or more with acute or convalescent COVID-19.

Many counts were recorded for this clone. V usage is TRBV6-5 and J usage is TRBJ1-5; TRBD1 is a possible D gene (6 bases). Looked up from germline, CDR1 is MNHEY and CDR2 is SVGAGI. The ends were cut back, 6 bases at V and 4 bases at J, with 16 bases in the middle. There are 15 residues in the CDR3. CDR3 bases: TGTGCCAGCAGGTCCCCCACAGGGCGGAATCAGCCCCAGCATTTT. This codes for CASRSPTGRNQPQHF.

The chain recombines TRBV21-1 with TRBJ2-2; no DNA check was done on the table's D call, TRBD1. TRBV21-1 is listed as a pseudogene. This CDR3 comprises 17 residues. The CDR3 nucleotides read TGTGCCAGCAGCAAAGGAAGGGGCCAGCAGAACACCGGGGAGCTGTTTTTT. This gives the protein CASSKGRGQQNTGELFF.

The CDR3 is CASRLPDTF. The CDR3 bases are TGTGCAAGTCGCTTACCTGACACCTTC. The J gene is TRBJ1-2, the V gene TRBV12-2. TRBV12-2 is a pseudogene segment. The CDR3 totals 9 residues.

V usage is TRBV27 and J usage is TRBJ2-7; D perhaps matches TRBD1 (6 bases). This CDR3 has 13 amino acids. V was pared by 4 bases and J by 7 bases, with 14 bases between. Germline V gene sequence: CDR1 MNHEY, CDR2 SMNVEV (reference sequence). CDR3 sequence: CASSSFLQGEQYF. The CDR3 nucleotides are TGTGCCAGCAGTTCCTTCCTTCAGGGGGAGCAGTACTTC.

V is TRBV9 and J is TRBJ2-3, with 10 bases identical to TRBD2. V was pared by 1 base and J by 4 bases, with 6 bases of the junction left unmatched. CDR1 SGDLS and CDR2 YYNGEE come from the germline V gene. The CDR3 is made up of 16 amino acids. The CDR3 DNA follows: TGTGCCAGCAGCGTATTCCCCGGGACTAGCGCAGATACGCAGTATTTT. Encoded protein: CASSVFPGTSADTQYF.

The genes are TRBV10-3 and TRBJ2-1; D uncertain. V lost 6 bases, J lost 7 bases, and 16 bases lay in between. CDR1 and CDR2 (germline): ENHRY, SYGVKD. The CDR3 runs to 14 residues. This CDR3 reads CAIRNAAAINEQFF. CDR3 in DNA: TGTGCCATCAGGAATGCGGCAGCGATAAATGAGCAGTTCTTC.

The rearrangement joins TRBV29-1 to TRBJ2-3; 8 nucleotides line up with TRBD2. CDR1 SQVTM and CDR2 ANQGSEA come from the germline V gene. There are 15 residues in the CDR3. Germline trimming cut 3 bases from V and 4 bases from J; bases unmatched to any gene: 9. As DNA, the CDR3 is TGCAGCGTTGAGTCTGCGGGGGGTGGCTCAGATACGCAGTATTTT. It translates to CSVESAGGGSDTQYF.

The rearrangement links TRBV19 to TRBJ2-3; the D is unclear. The CDR3 is 13 amino acids. V dropped 5 bases and J dropped 3 bases, with 9 bases sitting between them. Germline CDR1 reads LNHDA; CDR2 reads SQIVND (reference sequence). The CDR3 DNA is TGTGCCAGTAGTCACAGCAGGACAGATACGCAGTATTTT. Translating it yields CASSHSRTDTQYF.

V usage is TRBV12-3 or TRBV12-4 and J usage is TRBJ1-1; no clear D. CDR3 length: 13 amino acids. V was trimmed by 4 bases and J by 0 bases, leaving 6 bases between them. CDR3 nucleotide sequence: TGTGCCAGCAGTTATCTCTTGAACACTGAAGCTTTCTTT. Translating it yields CASSYLLNTEAFF.

V usage is TRBV7-2 and J usage is TRBJ2-1, with 11 bases aligning to TRBD2. After removal of 1 base from V and 8 bases from J, the junction contained 10 bases not matched to a gene. Germline CDR1 reads SGHTA; CDR2 reads FQGNSA. CDR3 size: 17 residues. DNA for the CDR3: TGTGCCAGCAGCTTAGAATCTTCCCTAGCGGGAGGTTATGAGCAGTTCTTC. The encoded protein is CASSLESSLAGGYEQFF.

This chain connects TRBV15 to TRBJ2-1, with 7 bases fitting TRBD1. Germline V gene sequence: CDR1 LNHNV, CDR2 YYDKDF (reference sequence). V shed 0 bases, J shed 6 bases, and the junction held 8 bases outside the gene matches. The CDR3 has 16 amino acids. CDR3 region: CATSREDRAVSNEQFF. The CDR3 coding sequence is TGTGCCACCAGCAGAGAAGACAGGGCAGTCTCCAATGAGCAGTTCTTC. Combining the CDR3 with reference TRBV15 and TRBJ2-1 gives the whole variable domain DAMVIQNPRYQVTQFGKPVTLSCSQTLNHNVMYWYQQKSSQAPKLLFHYYDKDFNNEADTPDNFQSRRPNTSFCFLDIRSPGLGDTAMYLCATSREDRAVSNEQFFGPGTRLTVL.

The chain carries TRBV3-1 (or the pseudogene TRBV3-2) and TRBJ2-3; possible D gene TRBD1, 6 bases. The CDR3 runs 16 residues. The V end lost 0 bases, the J end lost 3 bases, and 13 bases lay between the germline ends. CDR1 and CDR2 from the germline V gene are LGHDT and YNNKEL (reference sequence). CDR3 bases: TGTGCCAGCAGCCAAGAGAGAACAGGGAGAACAGATACGCAGTATTTT. It yields the protein CASSQERTGRTDTQYF.

A remark on this clone: Other nucleotide sequences in the sample specify the same CDR3. The chain is built from TRBV9 and TRBJ2-5; the D gene is possibly TRBD1 (5 bases). V lost 4 bases to trimming and J lost 1 base, with 11 bases between them. The CDR3 totals 14 residues. The germline V gene has CDR1 SGDLS and CDR2 YYNGEE. The CDR3 nucleotides are TGTGCCAGCAGCCTCCAGGGCAGCCAAGAGACCCAGTACTTC. Translation gives CASSLQGSQETQYF.

This chain joins TRBV5-4 and TRBJ1-1; D might be TRBD1 (5 bases). This CDR3 is built from 15 residues. The germline V and J ends were trimmed by 0 bases and 1 base, with 10 bases remaining between them. In germline, CDR1 is SGHNT, CDR2 YYREEE (reference sequence). The CDR3 DNA follows: TGTGCCAGCAGCTTGGCCTTGGGGGGGAACACTGAAGCTTTCTTT. It yields the protein CASSLALGGNTEAFF.

This clone was seen only a few times. The rearrangement joins TRBV5-6 to TRBJ2-2; TRBD1 agrees at 7 bases. The CDR3 totals 16 residues. Germline loops: CDR1 SGHDT, CDR2 YYEEEE. Unmatched junction bases numbered 6, after V lost 2 bases and J lost 2 bases. The CDR3 bases are TGTGCCAGCAGCTTAAAGGACAGGACAAACACCGGGGAGCTGTTTTTT. Translated, it gives CASSLKDRTNTGELFF.

CDR3 residues: CASSELVLADTDTQYF. The DNA for the CDR3 is TGCGCCAGCAGTGAGTTGGTACTAGCCGACACAGATACGCAGTATTTT. This chain uses TRBV10-2 with TRBJ2-3; the D gene is possibly TRBD2 (6 bases). The V and J ends lost 1 base and 2 bases respectively, with 13 bases between them. The CDR3 is 16 amino acids. From germline, CDR1 is WSHSY and CDR2 SAAADI.

The V call is TRBV5-1, the J call TRBJ2-3; 9 bases agree with TRBD2. Germline CDR1 SGHRS, CDR2 YFSETQ. The CDR3 totals 15 residues. Losses at the gene ends were 7 bases for V and 2 bases for J; bases not matched to a gene: 8. In nucleotides, the CDR3 is TGCGCCAGCGCCCGCGAGCGGGGGGACACAGATACGCAGTATTTT. This sequence encodes CASARERGDTDTQYF. Filled out from reference TRBV5-1 and TRBJ2-3, the complete variable domain reads KAGVTQTPRYLIKTRGQQVTLSCSPISGHRSVSWYQQTPGQGLQFLFEYFSETQRNKGNFPGRFSGRQFSNSRSEMNVSTLELGDSALYLCASARERGDTDTQYFGPGTRLTVL.

J is TRBJ1-1 and V is TRBV7-9; 7 bases agree with TRBD1. Trimming at V came to 1 base and at J to 1 base, leaving 3 bases not matched to a gene. The CDR3 runs to 15 residues. CDR1 and CDR2 from the germline V gene are SEHNR and FQNEAQ (reference sequence). The CDR3 region is CASSLDRGRNTEAFF. In DNA, the CDR3 is TGTGCCAGCAGCTTAGATAGGGGGCGGAACACTGAAGCTTTCTTT.

CDR3 sequence: CASSRDTPSGNTIYF. Written as DNA, the CDR3 is TGTGCCAGCAGCCGTGACACCCCCTCTGGAAACACCATATATTTT. The chain combines TRBV7-8 with TRBJ1-3; D gene uncertain. V was clipped by 5 bases and J by 0 bases, with 11 bases between them. The CDR3 runs 15 residues. CDR1 and CDR2 from the germline V gene are SGHVS and FQNEAQ.

This chain connects TRBV28 to TRBJ1-2, with a possible D match to TRBD1 (6 bases). The CDR3 covers 13 residues. Germline CDR1 is MDHEN and CDR2 is SYDVKM. The V end was cut by 5 bases, the J end by 4 bases, with 11 bases between. CDR3 sequence reads: CASSVGRGYGYTF. In DNA form, the CDR3 reads TGTGCCAGCAGTGTGGGCAGGGGCTATGGCTACACCTTC.